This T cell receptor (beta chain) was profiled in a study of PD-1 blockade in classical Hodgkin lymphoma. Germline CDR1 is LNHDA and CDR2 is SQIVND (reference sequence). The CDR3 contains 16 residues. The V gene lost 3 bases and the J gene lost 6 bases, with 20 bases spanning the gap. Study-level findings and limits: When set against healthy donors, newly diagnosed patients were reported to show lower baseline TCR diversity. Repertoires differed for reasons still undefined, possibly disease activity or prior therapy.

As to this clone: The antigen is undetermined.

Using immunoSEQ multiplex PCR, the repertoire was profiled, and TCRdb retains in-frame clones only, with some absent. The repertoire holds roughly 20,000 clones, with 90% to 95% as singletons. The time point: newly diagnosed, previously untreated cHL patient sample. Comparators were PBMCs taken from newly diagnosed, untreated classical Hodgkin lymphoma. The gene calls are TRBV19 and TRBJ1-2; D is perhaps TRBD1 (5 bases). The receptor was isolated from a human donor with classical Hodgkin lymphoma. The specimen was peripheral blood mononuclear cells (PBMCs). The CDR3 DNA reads TGTGCCAGTAGTATTCTTTTAGGGGCTCAAGGACATGGCTACACCTTC. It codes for CASSILLGAQGHGYTF.